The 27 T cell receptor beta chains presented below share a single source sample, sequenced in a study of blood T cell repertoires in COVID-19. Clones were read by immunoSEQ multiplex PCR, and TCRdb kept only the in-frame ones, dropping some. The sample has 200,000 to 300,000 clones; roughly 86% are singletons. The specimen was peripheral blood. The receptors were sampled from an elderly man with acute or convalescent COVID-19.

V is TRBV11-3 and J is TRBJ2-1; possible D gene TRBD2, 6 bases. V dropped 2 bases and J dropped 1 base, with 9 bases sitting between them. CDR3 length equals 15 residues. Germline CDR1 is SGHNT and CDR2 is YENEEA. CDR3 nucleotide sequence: TGTGCCAGCAGCTTAAACCGGGGGTCCTACAATGAGCAGTTCTTC. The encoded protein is CASSLNRGSYNEQFF.

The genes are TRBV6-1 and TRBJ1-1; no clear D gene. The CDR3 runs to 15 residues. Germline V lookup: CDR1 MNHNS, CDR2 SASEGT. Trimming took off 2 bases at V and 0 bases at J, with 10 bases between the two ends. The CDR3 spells CASSEPGGLNTEAFF. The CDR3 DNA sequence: TGTGCCAGCAGTGAACCGGGAGGCCTGAACACTGAAGCTTTCTTT.

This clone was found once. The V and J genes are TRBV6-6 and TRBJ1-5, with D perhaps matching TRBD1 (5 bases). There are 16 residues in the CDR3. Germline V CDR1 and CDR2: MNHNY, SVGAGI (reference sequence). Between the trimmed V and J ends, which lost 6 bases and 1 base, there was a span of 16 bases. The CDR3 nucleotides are TGTGCCAGCAGGCCCGGGCAAGGGGTAAGCAATCAGCCCCAGCATTTT. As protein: CASRPGQGVSNQPQHF.

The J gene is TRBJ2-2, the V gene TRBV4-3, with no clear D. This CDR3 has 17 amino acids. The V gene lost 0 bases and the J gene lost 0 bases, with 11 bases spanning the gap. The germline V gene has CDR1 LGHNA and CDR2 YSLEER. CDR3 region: CASSQDPGSSNTGELFF. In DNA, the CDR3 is TGCGCCAGCAGCCAAGATCCAGGATCCTCGAACACCGGGGAGCTGTTTTTT.

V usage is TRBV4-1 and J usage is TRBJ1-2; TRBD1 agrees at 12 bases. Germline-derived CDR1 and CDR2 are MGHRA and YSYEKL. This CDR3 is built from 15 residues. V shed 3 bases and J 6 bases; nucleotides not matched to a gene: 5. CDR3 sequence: CASSHAGTGGDGYTF. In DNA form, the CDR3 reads TGCGCCAGCAGCCACGCCGGGACAGGGGGCGATGGCTACACCTTC.

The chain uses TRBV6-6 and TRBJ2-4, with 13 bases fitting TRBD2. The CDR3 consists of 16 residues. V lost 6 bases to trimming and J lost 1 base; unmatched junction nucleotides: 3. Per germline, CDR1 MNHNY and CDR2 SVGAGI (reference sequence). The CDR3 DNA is TGTGCCAGCAGAGAGACTAGCGGGAGGGCCAAAAACATTCAGTACTTC. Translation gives CASRETSGRAKNIQYF.

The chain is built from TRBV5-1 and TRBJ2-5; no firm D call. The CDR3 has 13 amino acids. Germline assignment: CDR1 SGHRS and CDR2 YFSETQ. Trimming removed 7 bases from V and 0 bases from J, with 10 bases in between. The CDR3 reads CASGDSYQETQYF. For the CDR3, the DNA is TGCGCCAGCGGTGACTCCTACCAAGAGACCCAGTACTTC.

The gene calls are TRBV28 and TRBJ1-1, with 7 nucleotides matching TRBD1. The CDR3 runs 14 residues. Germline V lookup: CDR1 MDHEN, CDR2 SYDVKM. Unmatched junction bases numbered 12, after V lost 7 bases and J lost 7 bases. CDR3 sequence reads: CASIAGTENREAFF. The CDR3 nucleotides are TGTGCCAGCATCGCCGGGACAGAGAATCGTGAAGCTTTCTTT.

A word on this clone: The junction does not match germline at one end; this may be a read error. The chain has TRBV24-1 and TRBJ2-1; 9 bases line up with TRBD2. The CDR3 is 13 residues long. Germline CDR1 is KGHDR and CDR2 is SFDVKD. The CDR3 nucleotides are TGTGCCACCAGTGATTCCCTGCGGGGGGGCATAGTCTTC. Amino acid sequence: CATSDSLRGGIVF.

The CDR3 spells CASSLEATINQPQHF. As DNA, the CDR3 is TGTGCCAGCAGCTTGGAAGCGACCATCAATCAGCCCCAGCATTTT. The rearrangement joins TRBV5-5 to TRBJ1-5; the D is unclear. V lost 0 bases to trimming and J lost 3 bases, with 10 bases between them. Germline CDR1 SGHKS, CDR2 YYEKEE (reference sequence). The CDR3 has 15 residues.

CDR3 residues: CASSQVGTSSNEQFF. DNA for the CDR3: TGTGCCAGCAGCCAAGTGGGGACTAGTTCAAATGAGCAGTTCTTC. The chain carries TRBV3-1 (or the pseudogene TRBV3-2) and TRBJ2-1, with 8 bases fitting TRBD2. The CDR3 contains 15 residues. Germline V lookup: CDR1 LGHDT, CDR2 YNNKEL (reference sequence). The junction had 6 bases not matched to a gene; V was cut back by 1 base and J by 7 bases.

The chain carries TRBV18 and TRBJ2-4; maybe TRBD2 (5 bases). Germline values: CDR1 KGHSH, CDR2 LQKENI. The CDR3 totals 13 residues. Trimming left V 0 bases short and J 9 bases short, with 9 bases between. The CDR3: CASSPPAGGIQYF. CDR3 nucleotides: TGTGCCAGCTCACCACCCGCCGGAGGCATTCAGTACTTC.

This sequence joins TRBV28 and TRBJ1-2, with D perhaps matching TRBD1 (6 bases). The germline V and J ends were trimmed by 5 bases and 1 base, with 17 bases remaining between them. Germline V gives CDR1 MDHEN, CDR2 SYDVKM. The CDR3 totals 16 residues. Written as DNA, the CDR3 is TGTGCCAGCAGTGGGCTTCCAGGACAGTTTAACTATGGCTACACCTTC. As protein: CASSGLPGQFNYGYTF.

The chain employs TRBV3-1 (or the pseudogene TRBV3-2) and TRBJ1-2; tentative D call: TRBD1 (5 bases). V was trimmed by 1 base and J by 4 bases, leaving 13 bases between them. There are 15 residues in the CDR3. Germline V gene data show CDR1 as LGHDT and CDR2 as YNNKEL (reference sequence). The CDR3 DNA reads TGTGCCAGCAGCCAAGCGCAGGGAAGGAGCTATGGCTACACCTTC. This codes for CASSQAQGRSYGYTF.

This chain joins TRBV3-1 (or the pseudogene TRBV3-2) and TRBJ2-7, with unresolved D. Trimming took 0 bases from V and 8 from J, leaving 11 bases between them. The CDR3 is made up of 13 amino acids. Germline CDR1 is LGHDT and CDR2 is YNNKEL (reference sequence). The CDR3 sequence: CASSQEFPSKQYF. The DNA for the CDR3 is TGTGCCAGCAGCCAAGAATTTCCCTCTAAGCAGTACTTC.

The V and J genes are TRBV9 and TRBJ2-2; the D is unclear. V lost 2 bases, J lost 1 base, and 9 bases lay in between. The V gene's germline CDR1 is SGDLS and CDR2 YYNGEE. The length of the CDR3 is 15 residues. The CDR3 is CASSVTTLNTGELFF. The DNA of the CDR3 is TGTGCCAGCAGCGTGACGACACTGAACACCGGGGAGCTGTTTTTT.

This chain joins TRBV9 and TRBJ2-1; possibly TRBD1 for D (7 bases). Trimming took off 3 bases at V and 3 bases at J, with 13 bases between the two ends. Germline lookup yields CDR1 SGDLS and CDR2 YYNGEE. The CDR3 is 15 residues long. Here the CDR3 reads CASSGGTVDYNEQFF. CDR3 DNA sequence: TGTGCCAGCAGCGGCGGGACAGTAGACTACAATGAGCAGTTCTTC.

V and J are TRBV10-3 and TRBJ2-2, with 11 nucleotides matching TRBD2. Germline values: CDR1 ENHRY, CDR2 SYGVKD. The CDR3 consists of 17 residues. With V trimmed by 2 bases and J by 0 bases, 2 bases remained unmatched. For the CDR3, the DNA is TGTGCCATCAGTGAGCCGGGACTAGCGGCGAACACCGGGGAGCTGTTTTTT. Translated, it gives CAISEPGLAANTGELFF.

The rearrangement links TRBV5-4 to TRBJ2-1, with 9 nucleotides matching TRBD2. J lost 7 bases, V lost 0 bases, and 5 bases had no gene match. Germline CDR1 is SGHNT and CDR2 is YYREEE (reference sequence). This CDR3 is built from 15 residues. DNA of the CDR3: TGTGCCAGCAGCTTGGTGTCTAGCGGGGATAATGAGCAGTTCTTC. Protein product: CASSLVSSGDNEQFF. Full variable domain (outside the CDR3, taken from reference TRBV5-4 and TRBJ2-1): ETGVTQSPTHLIKTRGQQVTLRCSSQSGHNTVSWYQQALGQGPQFIFQYYREEENGRGNFPPRFSGLQFPNYSSELNVNALELDDSALYLCASSLVSSGDNEQFFGPGTRLTVL.

The CDR3 protein is CASSLVRVSRHGTTNEKLFF. The CDR3, as DNA: TGTGCCAGCAGCTTGGTTCGGGTCTCGAGGCACGGAACAACTAATGAAAAACTGTTTTTT. V is TRBV5-5 and J is TRBJ1-4; D is uncertain. The length of the CDR3 is 20 residues. V lost 0 bases to trimming and J lost 0 bases, with 21 bases between them. Germline V gene lookup returns CDR1 SGHKS and CDR2 YYEKEE (reference sequence).

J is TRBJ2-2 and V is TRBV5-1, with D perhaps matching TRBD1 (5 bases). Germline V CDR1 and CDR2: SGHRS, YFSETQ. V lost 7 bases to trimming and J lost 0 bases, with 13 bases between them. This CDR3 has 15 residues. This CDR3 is CASSNGQSNTGELFF. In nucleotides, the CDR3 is TGCGCCAGCTCAAACGGACAATCGAACACCGGGGAGCTGTTTTTT.

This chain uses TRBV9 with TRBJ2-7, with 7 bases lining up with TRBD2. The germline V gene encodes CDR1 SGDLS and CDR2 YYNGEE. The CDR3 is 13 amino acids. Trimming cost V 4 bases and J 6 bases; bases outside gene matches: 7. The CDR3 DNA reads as TGTGCCAGCAGCCCCACTAGCGCCTCCGAGCAGTACTTC. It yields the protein CASSPTSASEQYF.

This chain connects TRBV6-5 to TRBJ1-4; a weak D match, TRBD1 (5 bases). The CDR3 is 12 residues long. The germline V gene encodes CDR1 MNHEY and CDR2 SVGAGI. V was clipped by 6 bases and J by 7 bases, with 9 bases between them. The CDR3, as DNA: TGTGCCAGCAGAAAAGGGGCTGAAAAACTGTTTTTT. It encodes CASRKGAEKLFF.

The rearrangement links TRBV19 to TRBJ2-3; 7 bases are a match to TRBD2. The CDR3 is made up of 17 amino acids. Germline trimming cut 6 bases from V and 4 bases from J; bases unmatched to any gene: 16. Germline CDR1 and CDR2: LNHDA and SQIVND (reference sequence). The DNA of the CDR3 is TGTGCCAGTAGGGAGTCTCTAGCGGCATCCCGGGCAGATACGCAGTATTTT. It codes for CASRESLAASRADTQYF.

The chain's CDR3 is CASRLGGDYGYTF. CDR3 bases: TGTGCCAGCAGATTGGGGGGGGACTATGGCTACACCTTC. This chain connects TRBV7-2 to TRBJ1-2; perhaps TRBD1 as D (5 bases). The V gene's germline CDR1 is SGHTA and CDR2 FQGNSA. CDR3 length: 13 amino acids. Trimming left V 6 bases short and J 3 bases short, with 11 bases between.

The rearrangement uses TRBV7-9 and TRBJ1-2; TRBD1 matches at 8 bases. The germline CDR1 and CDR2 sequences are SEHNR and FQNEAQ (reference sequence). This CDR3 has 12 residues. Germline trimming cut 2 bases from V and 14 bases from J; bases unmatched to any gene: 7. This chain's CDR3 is CASSLIDGTGTF. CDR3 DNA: TGTGCCAGCAGCTTAATCGACGGGACAGGTACCTTC.

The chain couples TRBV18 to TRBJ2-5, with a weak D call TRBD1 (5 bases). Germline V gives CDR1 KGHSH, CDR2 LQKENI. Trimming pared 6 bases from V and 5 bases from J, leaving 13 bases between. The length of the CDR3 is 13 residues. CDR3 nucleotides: TGTGCCAGCTCCACGAAATCAGGGGAGACCCAGTACTTC. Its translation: CASSTKSGETQYF.